These T cell receptor beta chains were read from a single sample in a study of T cells after yellow fever vaccination. TCRdb processed the 5' RACE reads anew with MiXCR; each CDR3 protein has one entry. Of about 350,000 distinct CDR3 sequences detected, roughly 10% appear once; the ten largest clones hold about 17%. Sequenced material: PBMCs, taken on the day of the first yellow fever vaccination. The receptors here all came from a man between 18 and 29 years old who received the YFV17D yellow fever vaccine. Each CDR3 is given without its conserved first and last residue. Size is stated for part of the rows, as once, few or many counts, or as a class when the clone is expanded.

v_gene	j_gene	abundance	CDR3aa
TRBV7-3	TRBJ2-1	few	ASSPTGGAGYNEQF
TRBV7-2	TRBJ1-5	NA	ASSIQGRNQPQH
TRBV29-1	TRBJ1-5	NA	SVGDRNQPQH
TRBV7-2	TRBJ1-4	many	ASSLDRTQKLF
TRBV7-3	TRBJ1-1	few	ASSLNPGNTEAF
TRBV5-1	TRBJ2-1	NA	ASSLWPGVFIYNEQF
TRBV7-8	TRBJ2-3	few	ALGTDTQY
TRBV4-1	TRBJ1-2	NA	ASSHAGQGYT
TRBV18	TRBJ2-1	few	ASSDRGLDNEQF
TRBV6-2/TRBV6-3	TRBJ2-7	NA	ASTYDNEQY
TRBV11-2	TRBJ2-1	few	ASSSPGRTSGGARDEQF
TRBV14	TRBJ1-2	few	ASSQGYPLVGYT
TRBV24-1	TRBJ2-1	NA	ATSEWDRVRNEQF
TRBV25-1	TRBJ2-1	NA	ASKDSHLYNEQF
TRBV5-4	TRBJ2-5	NA	APPGGY
TRBV7-2	TRBJ2-5	NA	ASSLLGQAGQETQY
TRBV27	TRBJ2-3	once	TSRPHQGTQY
TRBV7-8	TRBJ2-2	NA	ASSARQGENTGELF
TRBV6-5	TRBJ1-5	few	ASSSDRGDWPQH
TRBV20-1	TRBJ1-2	NA	SASDRVNYGYT
TRBV19	TRBJ2-2	few	ASSMWLANTGELF
TRBV25-1	TRBJ2-2	few	ASSADRGMDTGELF
TRBV4-3	TRBJ2-7	NA	ASSHTSGVYEQY
TRBV7-6	TRBJ2-7	NA	ASSSTSGGARYEQY
TRBV7-6	TRBJ2-2	many	ASSLAPKGAGELF
TRBV4-1	TRBJ1-1	NA	ASSQEGTMNTEAF
TRBV19	TRBJ1-5	NA	ASSMGQGNQPQH
TRBV4-3	TRBJ2-5	few	ASSQGYGGTQETQY
TRBV5-1	TRBJ1-1	many	ASSLEMDTEAF
TRBV4-3	TRBJ2-5	NA	ASSLRPGGGGGETQY